The entry below gives a single TCR beta chain sequence along with its context. Antigen: not known. The CDR3 is 14 residues long. The ends were cut back, 6 bases at V and 4 bases at J, with 16 bases in the middle. Per the germline V gene, CDR1 is SGHDT and CDR2 is YYEEEE. This entry is derived from a study of cytotoxic CD8 clonotypes in ibrutinib-treated CLL. Method: immunoSEQ multiplex PCR; TCRdb's copy keeps in-frame clones and lacks some. The data show approximately 330,000 clones, 80% seen once. Whole-study results and caveats: Clonality (at baseline) was higher than in age-matched healthy donors and tracked circulating CD8+ T-cell counts.

The receptor was isolated from a human donor with chronic lymphocytic leukemia. Sequenced material: PBMCs, taken before ibrutinib treatment. This rearrangement joins TRBV5-6 to TRBJ1-2; D unclear. This CDR3 is CASTFLSSFYGYTF. The CDR3 DNA is TGTGCCAGCACCTTCCTCAGTAGTTTCTATGGCTACACCTTC.